This T cell receptor (beta chain) appears in the sequencing data of a study of regulatory T cells in long-lasting Graves disease. The authors built TCR beta libraries using iRepertoire HTBI primers and Arm-PCR of CDR3 regions. One entry per CDR3 protein, called by TCRdb with MiXCR from the multiplex PCR reads. The table has around 500,000 distinct CDR3 sequences, 12% seen once; the top ten hold 8% to 10%. The CDR3 consists of 21 residues. Germline CDR1 reads LNHDA; CDR2 reads SQIVND (reference sequence). Germline trimming cut 2 bases from V and 3 bases from J; bases unmatched to any gene: 17. As to time point: newly diagnosed GD, antithyroid drugs for less than 3 months. The TCR library was prepared using RNA isolated from PBMCs. This clonotype was recorded at least ten times. In addition, the sample was reused for a study of T cells in Graves' hyperthyroidism and ophthalmopathy. That source notes: Exclusion of a patient resulted from uncontrolled infection, other autoimmune disease, pregnancy or lactation.

The receptor was derived from a woman aged 30 to 39 with Graves disease. The sequencing used peripheral blood mononuclear cells (PBMCs), collected at new diagnosis, from a patient treated with antithyroid drugs. This rearrangement joins TRBV19 to TRBJ2-5; 14 bases fit TRBD2. CDR3 sequence: CASSILLRLATSGRAEETQYF. CDR3 DNA sequence: TGTGCCAGTAGTATATTACTCCGATTGGCGACTAGCGGGAGGGCCGAAGAGACCCAGTACTTC. Full variable domain (outside the CDR3, taken from reference TRBV19 and TRBJ2-5): DGGITQSPKYLFRKEGQNVTLSCEQNLNHDAMYWYRQDPGQGLRLIYYSQIVNDFQKGDIAEGYSVSREKKESFPLTVTSAQKNPTAFYLCASSILLRLATSGRAEETQYFGPGTRLLVL.